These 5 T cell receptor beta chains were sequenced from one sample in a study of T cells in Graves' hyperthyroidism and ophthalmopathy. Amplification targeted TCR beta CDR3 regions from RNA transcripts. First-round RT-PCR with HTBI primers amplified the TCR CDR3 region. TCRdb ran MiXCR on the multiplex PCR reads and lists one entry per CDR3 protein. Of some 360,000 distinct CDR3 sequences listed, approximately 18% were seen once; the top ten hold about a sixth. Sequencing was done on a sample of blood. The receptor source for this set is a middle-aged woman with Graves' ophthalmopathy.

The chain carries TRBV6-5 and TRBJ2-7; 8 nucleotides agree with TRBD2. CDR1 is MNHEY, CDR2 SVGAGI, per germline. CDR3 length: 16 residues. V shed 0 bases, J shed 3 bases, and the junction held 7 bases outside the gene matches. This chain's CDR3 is CASSYSAAAGGYEQYF. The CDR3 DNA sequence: TGTGCCAGCAGTTACTCTGCGGCGGCGGGAGGCTACGAGCAGTACTTC.

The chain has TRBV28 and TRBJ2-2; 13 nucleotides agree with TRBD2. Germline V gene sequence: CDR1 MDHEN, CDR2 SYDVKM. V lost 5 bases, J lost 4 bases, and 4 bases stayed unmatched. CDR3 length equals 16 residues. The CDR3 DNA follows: TGTGCCAGCAGTCTACTAGCGGGAGGGGTCACCGGGGAGCTGTTTTTT. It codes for CASSLLAGGVTGELFF.

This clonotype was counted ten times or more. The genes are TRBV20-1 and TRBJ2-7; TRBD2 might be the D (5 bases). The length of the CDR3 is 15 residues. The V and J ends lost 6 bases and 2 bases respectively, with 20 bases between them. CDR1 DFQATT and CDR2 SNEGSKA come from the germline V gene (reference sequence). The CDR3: CSAAGSAGQPYEQYF. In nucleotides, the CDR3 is TGCAGTGCAGCCGGTTCGGCGGGCCAGCCCTACGAGCAGTACTTC.

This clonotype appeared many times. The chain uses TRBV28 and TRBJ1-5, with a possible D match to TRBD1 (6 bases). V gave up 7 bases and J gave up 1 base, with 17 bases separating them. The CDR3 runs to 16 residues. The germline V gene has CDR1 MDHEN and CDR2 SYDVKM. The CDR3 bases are TGTGCCAGCAACCCTCCCGGGACACGAAGCAATCAGCCCCAGCATTTT. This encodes CASNPPGTRSNQPQHF.

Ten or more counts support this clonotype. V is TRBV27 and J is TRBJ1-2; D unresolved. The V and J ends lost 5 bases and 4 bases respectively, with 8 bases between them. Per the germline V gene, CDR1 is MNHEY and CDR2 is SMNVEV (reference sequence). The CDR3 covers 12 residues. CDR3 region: CASSPLGYGYTF. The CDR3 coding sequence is TGTGCCAGCAGTCCATTGGGCTATGGCTACACCTTC.